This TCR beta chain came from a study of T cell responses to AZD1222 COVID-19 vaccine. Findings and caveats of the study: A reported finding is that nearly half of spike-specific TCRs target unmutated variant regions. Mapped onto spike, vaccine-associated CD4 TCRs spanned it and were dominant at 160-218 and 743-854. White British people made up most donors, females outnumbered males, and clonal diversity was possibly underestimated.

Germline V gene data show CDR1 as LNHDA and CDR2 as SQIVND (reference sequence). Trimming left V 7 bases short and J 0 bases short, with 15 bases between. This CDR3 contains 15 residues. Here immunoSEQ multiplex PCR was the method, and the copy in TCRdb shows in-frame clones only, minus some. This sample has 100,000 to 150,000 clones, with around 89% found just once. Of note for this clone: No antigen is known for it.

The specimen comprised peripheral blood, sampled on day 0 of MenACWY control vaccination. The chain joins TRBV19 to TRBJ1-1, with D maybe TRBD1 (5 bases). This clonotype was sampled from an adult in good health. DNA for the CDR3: TGTGCCAGTACCCCTAGTATAGGGGTGAACACTGAAGCTTTCTTT. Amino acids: CASTPSIGVNTEAFF.